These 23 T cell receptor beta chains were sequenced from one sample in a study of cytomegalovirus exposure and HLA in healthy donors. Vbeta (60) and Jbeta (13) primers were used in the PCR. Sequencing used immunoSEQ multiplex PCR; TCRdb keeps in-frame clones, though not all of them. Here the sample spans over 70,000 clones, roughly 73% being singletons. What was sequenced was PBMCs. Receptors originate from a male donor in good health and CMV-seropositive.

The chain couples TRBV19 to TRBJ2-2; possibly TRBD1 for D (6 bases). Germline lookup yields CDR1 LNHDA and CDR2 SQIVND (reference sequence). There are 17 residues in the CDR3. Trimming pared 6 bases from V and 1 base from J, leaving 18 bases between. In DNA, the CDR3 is TGTGCCAGTAGCCAGGGGTCGGGGAGAGGGAACACCGGGGAGCTGTTTTTT. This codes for CASSQGSGRGNTGELFF.

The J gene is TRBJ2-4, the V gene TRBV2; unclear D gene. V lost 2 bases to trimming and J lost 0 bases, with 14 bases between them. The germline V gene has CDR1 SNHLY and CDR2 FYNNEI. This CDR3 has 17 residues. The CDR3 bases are TGTGCCAGCAGTGAACTCAGGCCCGGTCTAGCCAAAAACATTCAGTACTTC. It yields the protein CASSELRPGLAKNIQYF.

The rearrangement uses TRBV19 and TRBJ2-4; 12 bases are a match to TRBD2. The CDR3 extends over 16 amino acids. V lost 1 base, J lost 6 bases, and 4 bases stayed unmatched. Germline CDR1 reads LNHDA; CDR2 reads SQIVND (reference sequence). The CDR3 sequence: CASSIVLAGGLNIQYF. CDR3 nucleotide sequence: TGTGCCAGTAGTATAGTGCTAGCGGGAGGGCTAAACATTCAGTACTTC. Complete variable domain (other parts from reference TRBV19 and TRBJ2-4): DGGITQSPKYLFRKEGQNVTLSCEQNLNHDAMYWYRQDPGQGLRLIYYSQIVNDFQKGDIAEGYSVSREKKESFPLTVTSAQKNPTAFYLCASSIVLAGGLNIQYFGAGTRLSVL.

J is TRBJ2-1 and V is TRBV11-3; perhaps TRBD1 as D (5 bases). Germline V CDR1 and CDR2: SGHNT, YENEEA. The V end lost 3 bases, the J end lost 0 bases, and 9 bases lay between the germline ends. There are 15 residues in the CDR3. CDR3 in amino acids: CASSLTESSYNEQFF. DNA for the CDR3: TGTGCCAGCAGCTTGACAGAGAGCTCCTACAATGAGCAGTTCTTC. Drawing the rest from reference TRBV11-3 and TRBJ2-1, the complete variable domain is EAGVVQSPRYKIIEKKQPVAFWCNPISGHNTLYWYLQNLGQGPELLIRYENEEAVDDSQLPKDRFSAERLKGVDSTLKIQPAELGDSAVYLCASSLTESSYNEQFFGPGTRLTVL.

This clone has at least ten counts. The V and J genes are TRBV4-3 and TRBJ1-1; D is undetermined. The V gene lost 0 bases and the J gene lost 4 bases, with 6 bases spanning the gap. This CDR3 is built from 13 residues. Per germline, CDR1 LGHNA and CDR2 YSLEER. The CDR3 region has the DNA TGCGCCAGCAGCCAAGATCGGTTCACTGAAGCTTTCTTT. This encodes CASSQDRFTEAFF.

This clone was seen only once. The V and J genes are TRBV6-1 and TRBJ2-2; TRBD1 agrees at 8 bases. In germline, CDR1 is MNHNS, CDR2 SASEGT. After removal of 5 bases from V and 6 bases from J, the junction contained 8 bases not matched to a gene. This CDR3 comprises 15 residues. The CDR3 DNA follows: TGTGCCAGCAGTCGTGCGGACAGGGAGGCCGGGGAGCTGTTTTTT. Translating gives CASSRADREAGELFF.

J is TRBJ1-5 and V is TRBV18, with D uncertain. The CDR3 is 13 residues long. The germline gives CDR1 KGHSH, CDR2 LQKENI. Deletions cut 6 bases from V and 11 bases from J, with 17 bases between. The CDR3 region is CASSPDDVGTQHF. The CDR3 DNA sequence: TGTGCCAGCTCGCCGGACGACGTCGGGACCCAGCATTTT. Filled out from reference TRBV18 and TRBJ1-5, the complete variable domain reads NAGVMQNPRHLVRRRGQEARLRCSPMKGHSHVYWYRQLPEEGLKFMVYLQKENIIDESGMPKERFSAEFPKEGPSILRIQQVVRGDSAAYFCASSPDDVGTQHFGDGTRLSIL.

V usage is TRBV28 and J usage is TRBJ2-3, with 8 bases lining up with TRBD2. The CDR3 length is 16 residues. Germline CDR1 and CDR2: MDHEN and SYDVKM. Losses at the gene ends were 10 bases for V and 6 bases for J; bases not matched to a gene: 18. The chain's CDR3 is CATGGSTSAMGDTQYF. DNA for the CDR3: TGTGCCACTGGTGGCTCGACTAGCGCGATGGGGGATACGCAGTATTTT.

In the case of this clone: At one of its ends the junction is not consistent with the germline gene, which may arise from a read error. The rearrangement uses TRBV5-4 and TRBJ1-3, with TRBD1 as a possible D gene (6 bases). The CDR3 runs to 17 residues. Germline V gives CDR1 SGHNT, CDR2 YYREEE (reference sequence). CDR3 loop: CASSTSGGGLGGNAIYF. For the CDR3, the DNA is TGTGCCAGCAGCACGTCGGGAGGGGGGTTAGGTGGAAACGCCATATATTTT.

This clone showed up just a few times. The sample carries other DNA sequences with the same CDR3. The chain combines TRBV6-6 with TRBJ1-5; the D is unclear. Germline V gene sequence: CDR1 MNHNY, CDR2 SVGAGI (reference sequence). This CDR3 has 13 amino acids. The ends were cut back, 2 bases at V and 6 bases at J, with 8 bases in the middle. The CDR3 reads CASSYILAQPQHF. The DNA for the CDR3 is TGTGCCAGCAGTTACATTCTAGCTCAGCCCCAGCATTTT.

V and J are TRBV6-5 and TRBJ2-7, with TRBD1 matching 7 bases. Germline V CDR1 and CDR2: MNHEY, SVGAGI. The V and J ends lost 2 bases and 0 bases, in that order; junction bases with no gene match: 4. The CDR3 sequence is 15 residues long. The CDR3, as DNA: TGTGCCAGCAGTTACCAGACAGGGAGCTCCTACGAGCAGTACTTC. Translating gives CASSYQTGSSYEQYF.

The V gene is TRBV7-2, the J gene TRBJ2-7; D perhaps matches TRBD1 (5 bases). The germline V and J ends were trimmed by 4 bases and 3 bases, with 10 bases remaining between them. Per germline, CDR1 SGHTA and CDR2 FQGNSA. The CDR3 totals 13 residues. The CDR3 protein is CASSYRTNYEQYF. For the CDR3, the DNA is TGTGCCAGCAGCTACCGGACAAACTACGAGCAGTACTTC.

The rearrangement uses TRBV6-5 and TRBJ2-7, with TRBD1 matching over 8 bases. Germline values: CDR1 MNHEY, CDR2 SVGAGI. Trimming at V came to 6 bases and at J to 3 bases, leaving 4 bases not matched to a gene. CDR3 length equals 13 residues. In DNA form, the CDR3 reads TGTGCCAGCAGCCCCGGGACAGGCTACGAGCAGTACTTC. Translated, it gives CASSPGTGYEQYF.

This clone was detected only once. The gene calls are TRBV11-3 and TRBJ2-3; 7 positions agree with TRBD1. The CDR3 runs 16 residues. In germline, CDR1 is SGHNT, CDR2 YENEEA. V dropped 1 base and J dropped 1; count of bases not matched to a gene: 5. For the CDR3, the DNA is TGTGCCAGCAGCTTAGGACAGGGCATACGCACAGATACGCAGTATTTT. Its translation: CASSLGQGIRTDTQYF.

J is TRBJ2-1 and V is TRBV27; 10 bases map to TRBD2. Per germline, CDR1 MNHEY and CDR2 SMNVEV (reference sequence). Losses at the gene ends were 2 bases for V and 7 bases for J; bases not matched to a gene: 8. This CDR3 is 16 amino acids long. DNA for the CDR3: TGTGCCAGCAGTTTAGTCAGGACTAGCGGAGTTAATGAGCAGTTCTTC. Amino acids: CASSLVRTSGVNEQFF.

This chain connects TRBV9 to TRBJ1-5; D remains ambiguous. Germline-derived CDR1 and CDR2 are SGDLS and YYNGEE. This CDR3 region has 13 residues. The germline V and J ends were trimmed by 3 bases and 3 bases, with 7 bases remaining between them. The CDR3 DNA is TGTGCCAGCAGCGCCCAGATCAATCAGCCCCAGCATTTT. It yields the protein CASSAQINQPQHF.

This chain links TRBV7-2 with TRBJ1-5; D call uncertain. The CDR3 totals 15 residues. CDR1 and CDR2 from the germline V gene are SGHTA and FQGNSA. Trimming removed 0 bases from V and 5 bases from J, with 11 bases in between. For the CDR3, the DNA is TGTGCCAGCAGCTTAGCGCGGGTGCGGGATCAGCCCCAGCATTTT. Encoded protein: CASSLARVRDQPQHF.

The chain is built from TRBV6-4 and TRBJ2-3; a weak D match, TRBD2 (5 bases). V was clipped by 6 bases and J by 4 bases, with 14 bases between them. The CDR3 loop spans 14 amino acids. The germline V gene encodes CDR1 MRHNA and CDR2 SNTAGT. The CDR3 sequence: CASSEDSAPDTQYF. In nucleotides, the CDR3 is TGTGCCAGCAGCGAGGACTCCGCCCCAGATACGCAGTATTTT.

The DNA of the CDR3 is TGTGCCAGCAGCAAAGCCAATCGACCCCGGGACAGCTACAATGAGCAGTTCTTC. Amino acid sequence: CASSKANRPRDSYNEQFF. This chain connects TRBV21-1 to TRBJ2-1; the table gives TRBD1 as D, unverified against the DNA. TRBV21-1 is recorded as a pseudogene. The CDR3 sequence is 18 residues long.

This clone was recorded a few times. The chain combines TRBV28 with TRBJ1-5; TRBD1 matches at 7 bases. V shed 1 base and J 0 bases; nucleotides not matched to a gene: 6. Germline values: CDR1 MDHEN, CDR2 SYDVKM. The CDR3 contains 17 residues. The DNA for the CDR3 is TGTGCCAGCAGTTTATCAAGTAGGGGGCCTAGCAATCAGCCCCAGCATTTT. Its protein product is CASSLSSRGPSNQPQHF.

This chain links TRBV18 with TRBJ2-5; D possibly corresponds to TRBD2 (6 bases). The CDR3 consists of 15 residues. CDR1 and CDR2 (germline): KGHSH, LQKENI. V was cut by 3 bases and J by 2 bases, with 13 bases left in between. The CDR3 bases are TGTGCCAGCTCACCGCAAGGGACTGTACAAGAGACCCAGTACTTC. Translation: CASSPQGTVQETQYF.

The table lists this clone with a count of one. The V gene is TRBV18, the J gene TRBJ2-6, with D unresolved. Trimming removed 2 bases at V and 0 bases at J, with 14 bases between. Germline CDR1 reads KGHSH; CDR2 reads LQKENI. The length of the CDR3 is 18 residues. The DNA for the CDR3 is TGTGCCAGCTCACCAGTGGCAGTGATTGGCTCTGGGGCCAACGTCCTGACTTTC. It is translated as CASSPVAVIGSGANVLTF.

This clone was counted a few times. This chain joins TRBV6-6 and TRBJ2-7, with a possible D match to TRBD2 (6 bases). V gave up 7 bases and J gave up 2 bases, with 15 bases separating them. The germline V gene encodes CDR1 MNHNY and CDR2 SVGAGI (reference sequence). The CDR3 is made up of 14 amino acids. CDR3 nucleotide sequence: TGTGCCAGCAATCCGACTAGTCTTCCCTACGAGCAGTACTTC. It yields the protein CASNPTSLPYEQYF.